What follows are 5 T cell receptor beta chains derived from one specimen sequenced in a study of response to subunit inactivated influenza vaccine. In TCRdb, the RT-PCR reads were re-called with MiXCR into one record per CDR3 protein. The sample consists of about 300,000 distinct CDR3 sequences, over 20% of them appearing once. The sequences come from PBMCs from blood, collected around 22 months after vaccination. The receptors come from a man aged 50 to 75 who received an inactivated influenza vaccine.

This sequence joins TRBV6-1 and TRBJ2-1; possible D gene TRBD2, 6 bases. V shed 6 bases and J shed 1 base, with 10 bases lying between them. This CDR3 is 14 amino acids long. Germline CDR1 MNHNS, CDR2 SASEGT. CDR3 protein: CASREGGSYNEQFF. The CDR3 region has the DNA TGTGCCAGCAGGGAGGGAGGATCCTACAATGAGCAGTTCTTC.

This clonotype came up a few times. The CDR3 bases are TGTGCCAGCAGTTACAGGAATAATCAGCCCCAGCATTTT. Translating gives CASSYRNNQPQHF. The rearrangement links TRBV6-2 or TRBV6-3 to TRBJ1-5, with D uncertain. This CDR3 has 13 residues. Germline V gene sequence: CDR1 MNHEY, CDR2 SVGEGT. V was trimmed by 2 bases and J by 4 bases, leaving 6 bases between them.

The DNA for the CDR3 is TGTGCCAGTGAGACAGGATTAAACACTGAAGCTTTCTTT. It translates to CASETGLNTEAFF. The rearrangement uses TRBV6-2 or TRBV6-3 and TRBJ1-1, with a possible D match to TRBD1 (6 bases). Germline loops: CDR1 MNHEY, CDR2 SVGEGT. CDR3 length: 13 amino acids. Trimming shortened V by 9 bases and J by 2 bases, and 13 bases separated the two germline ends.

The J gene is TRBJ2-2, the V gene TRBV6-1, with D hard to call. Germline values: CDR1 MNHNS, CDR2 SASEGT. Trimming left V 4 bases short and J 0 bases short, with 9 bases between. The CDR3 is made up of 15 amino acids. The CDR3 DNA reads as TGTGCCAGCAGTGCCCCGATAACGAACACCGGGGAGCTGTTTTTT. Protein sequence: CASSAPITNTGELFF.

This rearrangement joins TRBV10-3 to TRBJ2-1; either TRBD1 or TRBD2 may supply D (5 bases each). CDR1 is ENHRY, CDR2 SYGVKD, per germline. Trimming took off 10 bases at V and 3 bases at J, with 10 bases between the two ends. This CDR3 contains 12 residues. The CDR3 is CARGRNYNEQFF. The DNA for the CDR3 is TGTGCCAGGGGACGGAACTACAATGAGCAGTTCTTC.